The clone carrying this TCR beta chain was detected ten times or more. The sample is drawn from a study of T cells in Graves' hyperthyroidism and ophthalmopathy. Study at large: At the time of initial diagnosis and before any treatment, peripheral blood was collected.

The investigators amplified TCR beta CDR3 regions from RNA transcripts. Primed by the HTBI set, a first-round RT-PCR was run on the TCR CDR3. TCRdb re-derived calls from the multiplex PCR reads in MiXCR, one entry per CDR3 protein. The repertoire holds more than 500,000 distinct CDR3 sequences, with roughly a sixth as singletons. The receptor was derived from a woman aged 25 to 45 with Graves' ophthalmopathy. Input material: blood.

The CDR3 sequence is CSARDTSNTEAFF. Written as DNA, the CDR3 is TGCAGTGCTCGGGACACCTCGAACACTGAAGCTTTCTTT. This chain joins TRBV20-1 and TRBJ1-1; D is perhaps TRBD1 (6 bases). In germline, CDR1 is DFQATT, CDR2 SNEGSKA (reference sequence). This CDR3 comprises 13 residues. With 5 bases removed from V and 1 base from J, the gap between germline ends came to 11 bases.